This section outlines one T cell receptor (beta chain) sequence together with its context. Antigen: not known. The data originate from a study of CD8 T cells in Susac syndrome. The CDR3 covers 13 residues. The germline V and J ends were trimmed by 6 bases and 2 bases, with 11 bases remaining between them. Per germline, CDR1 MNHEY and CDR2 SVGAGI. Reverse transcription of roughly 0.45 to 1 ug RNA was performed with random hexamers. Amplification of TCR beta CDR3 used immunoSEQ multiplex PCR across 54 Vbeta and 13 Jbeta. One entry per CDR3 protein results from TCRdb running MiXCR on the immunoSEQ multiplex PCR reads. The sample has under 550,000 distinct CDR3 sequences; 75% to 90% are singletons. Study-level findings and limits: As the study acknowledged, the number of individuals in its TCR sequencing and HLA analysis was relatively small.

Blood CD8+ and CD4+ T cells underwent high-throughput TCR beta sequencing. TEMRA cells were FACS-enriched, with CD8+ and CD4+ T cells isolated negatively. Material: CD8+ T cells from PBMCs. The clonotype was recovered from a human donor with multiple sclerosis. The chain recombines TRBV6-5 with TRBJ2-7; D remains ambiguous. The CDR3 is CASSLTSAYEQYF. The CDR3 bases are TGTGCCAGCAGCCTTACTTCGGCCTACGAGCAGTACTTC.